This is a list of T cell receptor beta chains from one sample in a study of tumor-infiltrating lymphocytes in primary liver carcinoma. TCRdb analysed the multiplex PCR reads with MiXCR anew, one entry per CDR3 protein. The sample records roughly 49,000 distinct CDR3 sequences, around 82% being singletons. The sequencing sample was made of liver tumor tissue from sampling region 5. The receptors come from a man in his forties or fifties with primary liver carcinoma and hepatitis B virus infection. The CDR3 runs from the conserved cysteine through the conserved F or W. The D gene is left open where the match is weak. Not all rows give a size; the values are once, few, many and, for expanded clones, a class.

d_gene: -
v_gene: TRBV6-4
abundance: -
j_gene: TRBJ2-1
CDR3aa: CAGSDQPGGGPHIF
CDR3nt: TGTGCCGGCAGCGACCAGCCAGGGGGAGGGCCCCACATCTTC

d_gene: -
v_gene: TRBV6-1
abundance: -
j_gene: TRBJ2-7
CDR3aa: CASCVQRRSYEQYF
CDR3nt: TGTGCAAGCTGTGTACAGCGGAGATCCTACGAGCAGTACTTC

d_gene: -
v_gene: TRBV29-1
abundance: few
j_gene: TRBJ2-1
CDR3aa: CSGGAGWGMTENNEQFF
CDR3nt: TGCAGCGGGGGGGCGGGATGGGGAATGACGGAGAACAATGAGCAGTTCTTC

d_gene: -
v_gene: TRBV30
abundance: many
j_gene: TRBJ1-2
CDR3aa: CAWSNDAAGPYGYTF
CDR3nt: TGTGCCTGGAGCAACGACGCTGCGGGCCCCTATGGCTACACCTTC

d_gene: -
v_gene: TRBV18
abundance: -
j_gene: TRBJ2-7
CDR3aa: CVSSVYSVEQYF
CDR3nt: TGTGTCAGCTCAGTCTATTCCGTCGAGCAGTACTTC

d_gene: -
v_gene: TRBV6-1
abundance: -
j_gene: TRBJ2-2
CDR3aa: CASKTHNTGELSF
CDR3nt: TGTGCCAGCAAAACACATAACACCGGGGAGCTGTCTTTT

d_gene: TRBD2
v_gene: TRBV6-6
abundance: -
j_gene: TRBJ2-3
CDR3aa: CASTDPRVGLAGSTDTRYF
CDR3nt: TGTGCCAGCACCGACCCCCGGGTAGGACTAGCGGGAAGCACAGATACGAGGTATTTT

d_gene: TRBD1
v_gene: TRBV4-3
abundance: -
j_gene: TRBJ1-3
CDR3aa: CASSEAPGQGAGNAIYF
CDR3nt: TGTGCCAGCAGCGAAGCACCGGGACAGGGGGCTGGAAACGCCATATATTTT

d_gene: -
v_gene: TRBV12-5
abundance: -
j_gene: TRBJ2-3
CDR3aa: CGSGLEQCPTDTQYF
CDR3nt: TGTGGTAGTGGTTTGGAACAGTGTCCCACAGATACGCAGTATTTT

d_gene: TRBD1
v_gene: TRBV19
abundance: -
j_gene: TRBJ1-4
CDR3aa: CASSAYRGTNEKLFF
CDR3nt: TGTGCCAGTAGTGCGTACAGGGGTACTAATGAAAAACTGTTTTTT

d_gene: -
v_gene: TRBV20-1
abundance: -
j_gene: TRBJ2-6
CDR3aa: CSARVGGSGANLLTF
CDR3nt: TGCAGTGCTAGAGTGGGGGGCTCTGGGGCCAACCTCCTGACTTTC

d_gene: TRBD1
v_gene: TRBV7-9
abundance: -
j_gene: TRBJ2-7
CDR3aa: CAISWGQPYEQYF
CDR3nt: TGTGCCATCAGCTGGGGACAGCCCTACGAGCAATACTTC

d_gene: TRBD1
v_gene: TRBV11-3
abundance: -
j_gene: TRBJ2-7
CDR3aa: CAYSVGQSYEQYF
CDR3nt: TGTGCCTACAGCGTGGGACAGTCTTACGAGCAGTACTTC

d_gene: -
v_gene: TRBV2
abundance: many
j_gene: TRBJ2-5
CDR3aa: CASSYLVGETQYF
CDR3nt: TGTGCCAGCAGTTATTTGGTCGGCGAGACCCAGTACTTC

d_gene: -
v_gene: TRBV4-3
abundance: -
j_gene: TRBJ1-6
CDR3aa: CASSQDIQGQGLSYNSPLHF
CDR3nt: TGCGCCAGCAGCCAAGATATCCAAGGGCAGGGGTTGTCCTATAATTCACCCCTCCACTTC

d_gene: -
v_gene: TRBV6-1
abundance: -
j_gene: TRBJ1-4
CDR3aa: CASSLTGSNEKLFF
CDR3nt: TGTGCCAGTAGTTTGACAGGCAGTAATGAAAAACTGTTTTTT

d_gene: TRBD2
v_gene: TRBV11-2
abundance: once
j_gene: TRBJ2-7
CDR3aa: CACSQQACGRGEQYF
CDR3nt: TGTGCCTGCAGCCAACAGGCATGCGGGAGAGGGGAGCAGTACTTC

d_gene: -
v_gene: TRBV5-4
abundance: -
j_gene: TRBJ2-3
CDR3aa: CASSPNPNTDTQYF
CDR3nt: TGTGCCAGCAGCCCAAACCCAAACACAGATACACAGTATTTT

d_gene: -
v_gene: TRBV20-1
abundance: many
j_gene: TRBJ1-1
CDR3aa: CSASAAMNTEAFF
CDR3nt: TGCAGTGCTAGTGCAGCGATGAACACTGAAGCTTTCTTT

d_gene: TRBD2
v_gene: TRBV11-1
abundance: -
j_gene: TRBJ2-4
CDR3aa: CAKSCPGTSETKNIQHF
CDR3nt: TGTGCCAAGAGCTGTCCCGGGACTAGCGAGACCAAAAACATTCAGCACTTC

d_gene: TRBD1
v_gene: TRBV12-3/TRBV12-4
abundance: -
j_gene: TRBJ1-5
CDR3aa: CVSSLNQGAGMGKPQHF
CDR3nt: TGTGTCAGCAGTTTGAATCAGGGGGCTGGGATGGGTAAGCCCCAGCATTTT

d_gene: -
v_gene: TRBV2
abundance: many
j_gene: TRBJ2-5
CDR3aa: CASSDKGPETQYF
CDR3nt: TGTGCCAGCAGTGACAAGGGGCCCGAGACCCAGTACTTC

d_gene: -
v_gene: TRBV6-5
abundance: few
j_gene: TRBJ2-7
CDR3aa: CASKSPTYEQYF
CDR3nt: TGTGCCAGCAAGTCACCGACCTACGAGCAGTACTTC

d_gene: -
v_gene: TRBV10-1
abundance: -
j_gene: TRBJ2-7
CDR3aa: CARTAVLGGEQYF
CDR3nt: TGCGCCAGGACCGCAGTCCTAGGGGGCGAGCAGTACTTC

d_gene: TRBD2
v_gene: TRBV11-1
abundance: -
j_gene: TRBJ2-1
CDR3aa: CASSLVRGLAVNEQLF
CDR3nt: TGTGCCAGCAGCTTAGTCAGGGGACTAGCGGTTAATGAGCAGCTCTTC

d_gene: -
v_gene: TRBV29-1
abundance: -
j_gene: TRBJ2-1
CDR3aa: CSVGYRAASANNEQFF
CDR3nt: TGCAGCGTTGGGTACAGAGCAGCATCCGCAAACAATGAGCAGTTTTTC

d_gene: -
v_gene: TRBV11-1
abundance: -
j_gene: TRBJ2-7
CDR3aa: CASSLGPAGEGSYELYF
CDR3nt: TGTGCCAGCAGCTTAGGGCCGGCGGGTGAGGGCTCCTACGAGCTGTACTTC

d_gene: TRBD2
v_gene: TRBV6-1
abundance: once
j_gene: TRBJ2-1
CDR3aa: CANSERENNEQFF
CDR3nt: TGTGCTAACAGTGAGCGGGAAAACAATGAGCAGTTCTTC

d_gene: -
v_gene: TRBV29-1
abundance: -
j_gene: TRBJ1-1
CDR3aa: CSVGGGWGMNTESFF
CDR3nt: TGCAGCGTTGGAGGGGGGTGGGGTATGAACACCGAATCTTTCTTT

d_gene: TRBD2
v_gene: TRBV29-1
abundance: -
j_gene: TRBJ2-1
CDR3aa: CSGGLAGGFYIEQFF
CDR3nt: TGCAGCGGTGGACTAGCGGGAGGATTCTACATTGAGCAGTTCTTC

d_gene: -
v_gene: TRBV7-3
abundance: -
j_gene: TRBJ2-1
CDR3aa: CVSSLGPNSYNEQFF
CDR3nt: TGTGTCAGCAGCTTAGGCCCGAACTCCTACAATGAGCAGTTCTTT

d_gene: -
v_gene: TRBV7-9
abundance: -
j_gene: TRBJ1-1
CDR3aa: CASSNGLGGAQTETFF
CDR3nt: TGTGCCAGCAGCAACGGGTTAGGAGGGGCGCAGACTGAAACTTTCTTT

d_gene: -
v_gene: TRBV5-4
abundance: -
j_gene: TRBJ2-7
CDR3aa: CASSGADWAPEQYF
CDR3nt: TGTGCCAGCAGCGGGGCGGACTGGGCACCCGAGCAGTACTTC

d_gene: TRBD2
v_gene: TRBV28
abundance: -
j_gene: TRBJ2-3
CDR3aa: CANMGGAGGSTDTQYF
CDR3nt: TGCGCCAACATGGGAGGAGCGGGAGGGAGCACAGATACGCAGTATTTT

d_gene: -
v_gene: TRBV29-1
abundance: -
j_gene: TRBJ1-1
CDR3aa: CSIQAGWGKNTEAFF
CDR3nt: TGCAGCATTCAGGCGGGGTGGGGTAAGAACACTGAAGCTTTCTTT

d_gene: -
v_gene: TRBV30
abundance: many
j_gene: TRBJ1-2
CDR3aa: CAWTQGSKDYGYTF
CDR3nt: TGTGCCTGGACCCAGGGAAGCAAAGACTATGGCTACACCTTC

d_gene: -
v_gene: TRBV7-9
abundance: -
j_gene: TRBJ2-2
CDR3aa: CVSENSVTGELFF
CDR3nt: TGTGTCAGCGAGAATAGCGTAACCGGGGAGCTGTTTTTT

d_gene: -
v_gene: TRBV5-1
abundance: few
j_gene: TRBJ2-3
CDR3aa: CASSLASASADTQYF
CDR3nt: TGCGCCAGTAGCTTGGCCAGCGCCAGCGCAGATACGCAGTATTTT

d_gene: TRBD1
v_gene: TRBV11-3
abundance: -
j_gene: TRBJ2-7
CDR3aa: CTSSVGQSNEQYF
CDR3nt: TGTACCAGCAGCGTGGGACAGTCCAACGAACAGTACTTC

d_gene: TRBD2
v_gene: TRBV12-3/TRBV12-4
abundance: -
j_gene: TRBJ2-1
CDR3aa: CTSAGRRNEQSF
CDR3nt: TGTACCAGCGCCGGGAGGAGAAATGAGCAGTCCTTC

d_gene: -
v_gene: TRBV5-1
abundance: -
j_gene: TRBJ1-4
CDR3aa: CASSLGGANEKLLF
CDR3nt: TGCGCCAGCAGCTTGGGTGGGGCTAATGAAAAACTGCTTTTT

d_gene: -
v_gene: TRBV15
abundance: few
j_gene: TRBJ2-2
CDR3aa: CATSRASAASPGELFF
CDR3nt: TGTGCCACCAGCAGAGCATCGGCGGCCTCCCCCGGGGAGCTGTTTTTT